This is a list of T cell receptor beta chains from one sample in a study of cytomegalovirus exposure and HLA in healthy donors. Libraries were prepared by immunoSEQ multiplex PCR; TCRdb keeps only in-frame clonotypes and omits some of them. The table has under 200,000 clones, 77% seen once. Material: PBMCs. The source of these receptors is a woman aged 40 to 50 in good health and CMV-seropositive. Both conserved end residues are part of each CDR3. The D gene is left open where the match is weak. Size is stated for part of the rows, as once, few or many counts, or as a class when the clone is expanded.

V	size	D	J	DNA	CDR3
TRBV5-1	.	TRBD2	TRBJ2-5	TGCGCCAGCAGCGCGGGAGCTAGCGGGGGTGTCCAAGAGACCCAGTACTTC	CASSAGASGGVQETQYF
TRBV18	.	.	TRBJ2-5	TGTGCCAGCTCACCAAGTCTTGAGGAGACCCAGTACTTC	CASSPSLEETQYF
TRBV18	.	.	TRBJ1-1	TGTGCCAGCTCCCCAGGAGGAACGAATGAAGCTTTCTTT	CASSPGGTNEAFF
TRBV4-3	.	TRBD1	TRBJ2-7	TGCGCCAGCAGCCAGGCGACAGGGGCGGGTTCCTACGAGCAGTACTTC	CASSQATGAGSYEQYF
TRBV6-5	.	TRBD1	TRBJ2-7	TGTGCCAGCAGCAAAACCAGACAGGGGTCCTACGAGCAGTACTTC	CASSKTRQGSYEQYF
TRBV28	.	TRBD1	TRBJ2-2	TGTGCCAGCAGTGATCCGGGACAGGGCACCGGGGAGCTGTTTTTT	CASSDPGQGTGELFF
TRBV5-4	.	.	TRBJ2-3	TGTGCCAGCAGCTTTTGGGTGGCGGGCGTCACAGATACGCAGTATTTT	CASSFWVAGVTDTQYF
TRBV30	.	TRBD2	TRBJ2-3	TGTGCCTGGACTCCCTCAGCAAGCGGGAGTAGTCTCGATACGCAGTATTTT	CAWTPSASGSSLDTQYF
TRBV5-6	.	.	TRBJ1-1	TGTGCCAGCAGCAGGGGGACGGAGAACACTGAAGCTTTCTTT	CASSRGTENTEAFF
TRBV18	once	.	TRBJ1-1	TGTGCCAGCTCGGTCGGACAGCCGAACACTGAAGCTTTCTTT	CASSVGQPNTEAFF
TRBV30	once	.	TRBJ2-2	TGTGCCTGGAGTAGGGGGAACACCGGGGAGCTGTTTTTT	CAWSRGNTGELFF
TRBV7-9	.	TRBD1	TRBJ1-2	TGTGCCAGCAGCTGGACAGGGAATGGCTACACCTTC	CASSWTGNGYTF
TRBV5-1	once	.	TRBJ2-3	TGCGCCAGCAGCTTGGGATGGGGGAGGACAGATACGCAGTATTTT	CASSLGWGRTDTQYF
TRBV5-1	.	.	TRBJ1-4	TGCGCCAGCAGCTTGTCACAGGGTGCAACTAATGAAAAACTGTTTTTT	CASSLSQGATNEKLFF
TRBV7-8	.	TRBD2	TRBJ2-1	TGTGCCAGCAGCTCACAAGGACTAGCGGGGGTATACAATGAGCAGTTCTTC	CASSSQGLAGVYNEQFF
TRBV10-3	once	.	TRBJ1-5	TGTGCCATCAGTGATGGGGGGAACGATCAGCCCCAGCATTTT	CAISDGGNDQPQHF
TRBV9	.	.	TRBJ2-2	TGTGCCAGCAGCGCCCTTAGCGGACTGAACACCGGGGAGCTGTTTTTT	CASSALSGLNTGELFF
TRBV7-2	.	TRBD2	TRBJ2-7	TGTGCCAGCAGCTATAATAGCGGGGGATCCTACGAGCAGTACTTC	CASSYNSGGSYEQYF
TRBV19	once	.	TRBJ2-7	TGTGCCAGTAGTGAAATCCAGGCTACGGGGGAGCAGTACTTC	CASSEIQATGEQYF
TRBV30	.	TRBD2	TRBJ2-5	TGTGCCTGGAGTCGGGGGGGCGAGACCCAGTACTTC	CAWSRGGETQYF
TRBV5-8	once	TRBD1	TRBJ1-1	TGTGCCAGCAGCCCCTCGGGACAGGAGATCGCTGAAGCTTTCTTT	CASSPSGQEIAEAFF
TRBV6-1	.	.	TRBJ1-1	TGTGCCATCAGGGAGGGACCACCAGGGACTGAAGCTTTCTTT	CAIREGPPGTEAFF
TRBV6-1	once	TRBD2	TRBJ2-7	TGTGCCAGCAGTGCAGGGACTAGCGGGCGTTACGAGCAGTACTTC	CASSAGTSGRYEQYF
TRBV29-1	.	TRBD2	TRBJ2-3	TGCAGCGCTAGGACTAGCTCGTCAGATACGCAGTATTTT	CSARTSSSDTQYF
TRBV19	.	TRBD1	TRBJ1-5	TGTGCCACCAAACCTCCGGGACAGATCAATCAGCCCCAGCATTTT	CATKPPGQINQPQHF
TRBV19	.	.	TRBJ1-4	TGTGCCTCATCCCGGAGGGATGCTAATGAAAAACTGTTTTTT	CASSRRDANEKLFF
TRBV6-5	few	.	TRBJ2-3	TGTGCCAGCAGTTATAGAGGGAGGAGCACAGATACGCAGTATTTT	CASSYRGRSTDTQYF
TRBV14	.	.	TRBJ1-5	TGTGCCAGCAGCCAAGTAGCCAATCAGCCCCAGCATTTT	CASSQVANQPQHF
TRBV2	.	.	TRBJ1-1	TGTGCCAGCAGTGAAGGACAGATGAACACTGAAGCTTTCTTT	CASSEGQMNTEAFF
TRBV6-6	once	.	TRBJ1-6	TGTGCCAGCAGTTACGCAACGCAGGGAAATTCACCCCTCCACTTT	CASSYATQGNSPLHF
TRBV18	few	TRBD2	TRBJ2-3	TGTGCCAGCTCACCCTCCCCGGGACTAGCGGGGAGAACAGATACGCAGTATTTT	CASSPSPGLAGRTDTQYF
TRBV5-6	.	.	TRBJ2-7	TGTGCCAGCAGCTTTGGTAGGGGCGAGCAGTACTTC	CASSFGRGEQYF
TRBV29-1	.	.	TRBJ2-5	TGCAGCGTTCACGACAGGTCCCGAGAGACCCAGTACTTC	CSVHDRSRETQYF
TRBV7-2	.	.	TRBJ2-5	TGTGCCAGCAGCCCAGGGCCGAGTGGGACCCAGTACTTC	CASSPGPSGTQYF
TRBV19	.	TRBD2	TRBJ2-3	TGTGCCAGTAGTATAGCGGGGGGAAACACAGATACGCAGTATTTT	CASSIAGGNTDTQYF
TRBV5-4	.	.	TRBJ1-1	TGTGCCAGCAGCACCGAAACAGGGTCTAACACTGAAGCTTTCTTT	CASSTETGSNTEAFF
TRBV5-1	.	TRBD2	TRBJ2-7	TGCGCCAGCAGCTCGGGACTAGCGGATTCCTACGAGCAGTACTTC	CASSSGLADSYEQYF
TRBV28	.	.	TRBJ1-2	TGTGCCAGCACTCTAGGGAGCTATGGCTACACCTTC	CASTLGSYGYTF
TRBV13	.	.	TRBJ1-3	TGTGCCAGCAGCTTAGTACCGGGGTCAAGAAACACCATATATTTT	CASSLVPGSRNTIYF
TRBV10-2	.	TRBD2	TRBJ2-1	TGCGCCAGCAGTGAGTCGAATCCGCTAGCGGGAGTTTTGGATGAGCAGTTCTTC	CASSESNPLAGVLDEQFF
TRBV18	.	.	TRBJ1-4	TGTGCCAGCTCACCACCGAGTTCGGGGGGCTATGAAAAACTGTTTTTT	CASSPPSSGGYEKLFF
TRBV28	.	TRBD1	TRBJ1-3	TGTGCCAGCAGTCCCTGGACAGGGGGCTTACCCGGAAACACCATATATTTT	CASSPWTGGLPGNTIYF
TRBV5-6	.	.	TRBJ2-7	TGTGCCAGCAGCGAAAGGACTGGGGTAACTTGGTACGAGCAGTACTTC	CASSERTGVTWYEQYF
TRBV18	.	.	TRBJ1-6	TGTGCCAGCTCACCCTCCTCGGGGAATTCACCCCTCCACTTT	CASSPSSGNSPLHF
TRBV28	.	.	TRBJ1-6	TGTGCCAGCAGTTTATGGGCTACAGGGAATTCACCCCTCCACTTT	CASSLWATGNSPLHF
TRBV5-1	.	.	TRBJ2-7	TGCGCCAGCAGCTTGAGCCAGGGGGGCTACGAGCAGTACTTC	CASSLSQGGYEQYF
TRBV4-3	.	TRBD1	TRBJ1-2	TGCGCCAGCAGCCAAGAAATTGGGACAGGTCACTACACCTTC	CASSQEIGTGHYTF
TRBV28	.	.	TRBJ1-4	TGTGCCAGCAGTTCGGCAGGGGCTAATGAAAAACTGTTTTTT	CASSSAGANEKLFF
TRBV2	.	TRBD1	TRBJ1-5	TGTGCCAGCAGTGAGACAGGGGGCCGGGGGCCCCAGCATTTT	CASSETGGRGPQHF
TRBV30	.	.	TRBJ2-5	TGTGCCTGGGGGGGGGCAGGGCGAGAGACCCAGTACTTC	CAWGGAGRETQYF
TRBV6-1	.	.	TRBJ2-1	TGTGCCAGCAGTGAAACCCAGTATACCCACAATGAGCAGTTCTTC	CASSETQYTHNEQFF
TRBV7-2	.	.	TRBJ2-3	TGTGCCAGCAGCTTCGGGACTGGCACAGATACGCAGTATTTT	CASSFGTGTDTQYF
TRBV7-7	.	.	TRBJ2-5	TGTGCCAGCGGCTTATCAGGGGGGATAGGGGAGACCCAGTACTTC	CASGLSGGIGETQYF
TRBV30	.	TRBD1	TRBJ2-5	TGTGCCTGGAGTTTGGGACAGGCCCAAGAGACCCAGTACTTC	CAWSLGQAQETQYF